The TCR beta chain under discussion was sequenced for a study of cytomegalovirus exposure and HLA in healthy donors. The PCR ran on 60 Vbeta and 13 Jbeta primers. In the authors' methods: A follow-up analysis tallied 86 million or so unique TCR beta chains, roughly 11 million shared. Some clones are missing from TCRdb's copy, which holds only in-frame ones; the method was immunoSEQ multiplex PCR. V and J calls and clone size are copied from that table; D and trimming were computed from the DNA. Of about 140,000 clones detected, approximately 77% appear once; the ten largest clones hold about 5.3%. The germline V gene encodes CDR1 SQVTM and CDR2 ANQGSEA. V gave up 7 bases and J gave up 6 bases, with 18 bases separating them. The CDR3 has 13 residues.

The receptor was isolated from a woman in her fifties or sixties in good health and CMV-seronegative. Sequencing was performed on PBMCs. The rearrangement joins TRBV29-1 to TRBJ1-2; tentatively, D is TRBD1 (6 bases). CDR3 coding DNA: TGCAGCGGTTGGAATGGGGGCGACGATGGCTACACCTTC. This codes for CSGWNGGDDGYTF.